These 2 T cell receptor beta chains originate from one sample sequenced in a study of blood T cell repertoires in COVID-19. Clones were read by immunoSEQ multiplex PCR, and TCRdb kept only the in-frame ones, dropping some. Among approximately 56,000 clones listed, under 90% were seen once. Sequenced sample: peripheral blood. The receptors were gathered from a woman older than 75 with acute or convalescent COVID-19.

The chain has TRBV3-1 (or the pseudogene TRBV3-2) and TRBJ2-4; D is possibly TRBD2 (6 bases). The CDR3 contains 13 residues. The germline V and J ends were trimmed by 4 bases and 5 bases, with 9 bases remaining between them. Germline V gives CDR1 LGHDT, CDR2 YNNKEL (reference sequence). The CDR3 DNA sequence: TGTGCCAGCAGCCCCTTAGCGGAAAACATTCAGTACTTC. This encodes CASSPLAENIQYF.

The J gene is TRBJ2-1, the V gene TRBV4-1; TRBD2 is a possible D gene (5 bases). In germline, CDR1 is MGHRA, CDR2 YSYEKL. The V end lost 2 bases, the J end lost 7 bases, and 15 bases lay between the germline ends. This CDR3 has 15 amino acids. The CDR3 spells CASSQIGKIGNEQFF. Here the CDR3 DNA reads TGCGCCAGCAGCCAAATCGGGAAAATCGGGAATGAGCAGTTCTTC.